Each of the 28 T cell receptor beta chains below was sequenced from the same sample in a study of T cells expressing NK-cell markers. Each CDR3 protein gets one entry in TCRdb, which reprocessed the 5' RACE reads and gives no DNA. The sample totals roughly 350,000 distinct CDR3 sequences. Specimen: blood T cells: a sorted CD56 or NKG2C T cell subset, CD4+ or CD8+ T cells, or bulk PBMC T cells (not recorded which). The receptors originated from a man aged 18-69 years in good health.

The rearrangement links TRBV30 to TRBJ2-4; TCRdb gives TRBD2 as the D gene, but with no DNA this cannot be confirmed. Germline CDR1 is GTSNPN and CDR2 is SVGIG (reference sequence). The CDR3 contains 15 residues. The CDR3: CAWSVPAVAKNIQYF.

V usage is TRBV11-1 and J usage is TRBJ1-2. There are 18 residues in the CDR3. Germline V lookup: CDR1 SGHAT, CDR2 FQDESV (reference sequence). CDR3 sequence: CASSTLGPRRSVDYGYTF.

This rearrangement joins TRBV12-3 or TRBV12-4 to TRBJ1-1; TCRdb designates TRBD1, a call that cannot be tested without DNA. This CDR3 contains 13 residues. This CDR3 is CASSLQGSTEAFF.

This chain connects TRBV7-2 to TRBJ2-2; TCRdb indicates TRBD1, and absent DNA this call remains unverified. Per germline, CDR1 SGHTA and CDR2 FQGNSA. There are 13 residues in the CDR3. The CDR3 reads CASTLRPAGELFF.

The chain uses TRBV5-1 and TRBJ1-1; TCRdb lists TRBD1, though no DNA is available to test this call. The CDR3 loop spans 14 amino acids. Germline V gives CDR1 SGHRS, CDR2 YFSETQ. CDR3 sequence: CASSHRTVSTEAFF.

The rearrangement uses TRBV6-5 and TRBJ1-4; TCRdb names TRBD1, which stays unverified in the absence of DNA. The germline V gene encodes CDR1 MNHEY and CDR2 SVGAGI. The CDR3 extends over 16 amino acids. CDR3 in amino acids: CASRLRGGQAREKLFF.

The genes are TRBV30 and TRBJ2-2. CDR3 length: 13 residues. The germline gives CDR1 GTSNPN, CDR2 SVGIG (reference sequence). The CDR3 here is CAWNKGSTGELFF.

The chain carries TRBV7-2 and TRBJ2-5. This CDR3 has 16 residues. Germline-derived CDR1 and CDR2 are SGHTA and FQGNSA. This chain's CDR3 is CASSLGSALKEETQYF.

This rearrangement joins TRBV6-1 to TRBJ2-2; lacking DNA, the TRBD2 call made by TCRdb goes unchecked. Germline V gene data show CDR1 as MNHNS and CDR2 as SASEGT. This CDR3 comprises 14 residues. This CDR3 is CASAAGLFTGELFF.

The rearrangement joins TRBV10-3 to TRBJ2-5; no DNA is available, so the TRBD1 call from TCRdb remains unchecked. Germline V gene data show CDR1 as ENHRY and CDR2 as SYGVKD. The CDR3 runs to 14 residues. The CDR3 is CAISESAGVETQYF.

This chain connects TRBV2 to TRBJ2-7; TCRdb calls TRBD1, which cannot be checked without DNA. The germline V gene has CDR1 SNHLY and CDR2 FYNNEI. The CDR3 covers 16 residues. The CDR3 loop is CASSERGAVAGDEQYF. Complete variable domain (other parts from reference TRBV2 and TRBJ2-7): EPEVTQTPSHQVTQMGQEVILRCVPISNHLYFYWYRQILGQKVEFLVSFYNNEISEKSEIFDDQFSVERPDGSNFTLKIRSTKLEDSAMYFCASSERGAVAGDEQYFGPGTRLTVT.

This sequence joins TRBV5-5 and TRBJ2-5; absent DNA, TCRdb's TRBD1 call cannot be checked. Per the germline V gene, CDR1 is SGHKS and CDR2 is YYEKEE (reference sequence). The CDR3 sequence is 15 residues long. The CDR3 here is CASVLGQTTQETQYF.

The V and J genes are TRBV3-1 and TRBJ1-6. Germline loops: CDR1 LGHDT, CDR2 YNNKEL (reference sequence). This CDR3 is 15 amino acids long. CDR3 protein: CASSQEAVDNSPLHF.

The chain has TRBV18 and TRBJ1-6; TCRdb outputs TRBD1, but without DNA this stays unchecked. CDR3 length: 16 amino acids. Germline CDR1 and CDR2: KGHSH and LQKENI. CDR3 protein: CASSPGTGGNNSPLHF.

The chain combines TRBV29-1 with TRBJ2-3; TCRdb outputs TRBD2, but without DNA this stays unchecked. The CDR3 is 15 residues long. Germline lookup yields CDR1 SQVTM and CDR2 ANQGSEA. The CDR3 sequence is CSVEGTSGVTDTQYF.

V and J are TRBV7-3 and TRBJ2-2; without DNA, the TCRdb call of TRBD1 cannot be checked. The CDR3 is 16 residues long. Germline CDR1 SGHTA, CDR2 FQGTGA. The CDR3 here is CASSVTGGLGTGELFF.

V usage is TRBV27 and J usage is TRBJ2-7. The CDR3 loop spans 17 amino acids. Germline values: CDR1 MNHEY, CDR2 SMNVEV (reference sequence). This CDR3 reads CASSFRVVGQASYEQYF.

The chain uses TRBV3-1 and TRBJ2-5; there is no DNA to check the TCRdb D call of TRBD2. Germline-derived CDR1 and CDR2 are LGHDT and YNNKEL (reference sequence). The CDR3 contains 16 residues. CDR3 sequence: CASSQNWGTARETQYF.

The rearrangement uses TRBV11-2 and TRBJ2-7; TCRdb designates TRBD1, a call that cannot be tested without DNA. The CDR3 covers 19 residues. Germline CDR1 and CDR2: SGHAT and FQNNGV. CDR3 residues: CASSSVSVMSGQGAREQYF.

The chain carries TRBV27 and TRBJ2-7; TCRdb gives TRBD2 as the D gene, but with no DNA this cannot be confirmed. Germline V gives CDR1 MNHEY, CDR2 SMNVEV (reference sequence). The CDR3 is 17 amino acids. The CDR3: CASSLQRGASRSYEQYF.

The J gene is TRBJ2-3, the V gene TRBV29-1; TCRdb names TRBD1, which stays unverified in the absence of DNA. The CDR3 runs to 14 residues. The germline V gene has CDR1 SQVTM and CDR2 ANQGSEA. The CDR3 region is CSVSPGQRTDTQYF.

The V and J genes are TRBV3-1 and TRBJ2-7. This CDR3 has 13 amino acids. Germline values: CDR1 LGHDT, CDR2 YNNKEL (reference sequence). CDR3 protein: CASSFGSPSKQYF.

The CDR3 region is CASTLGGNYGYTF. The chain is built from TRBV6-6 and TRBJ1-2; TCRdb's assignment of TRBD1 cannot be checked, as there is no DNA. There are 13 residues in the CDR3. Per the germline V gene, CDR1 is MNHNY and CDR2 is SVGAGI (reference sequence).

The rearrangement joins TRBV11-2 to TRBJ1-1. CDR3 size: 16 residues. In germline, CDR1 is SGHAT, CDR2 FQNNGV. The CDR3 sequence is CASRPLRGPLNTEAFF. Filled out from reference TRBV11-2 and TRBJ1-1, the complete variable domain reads EAGVAQSPRYKIIEKRQSVAFWCNPISGHATLYWYQQILGQGPKLLIQFQNNGVVDDSQLPKDRFSAERLKGVDSTLKIQPAKLEDSAVYLCASRPLRGPLNTEAFFGQGTRLTVV.

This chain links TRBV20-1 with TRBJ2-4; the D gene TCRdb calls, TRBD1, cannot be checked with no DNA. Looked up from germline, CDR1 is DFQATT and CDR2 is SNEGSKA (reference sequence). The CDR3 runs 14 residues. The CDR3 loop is CSALRGGSKNIQYF.

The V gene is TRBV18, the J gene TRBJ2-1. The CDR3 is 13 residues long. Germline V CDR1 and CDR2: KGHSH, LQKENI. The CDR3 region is CASSPIPENEQFF.

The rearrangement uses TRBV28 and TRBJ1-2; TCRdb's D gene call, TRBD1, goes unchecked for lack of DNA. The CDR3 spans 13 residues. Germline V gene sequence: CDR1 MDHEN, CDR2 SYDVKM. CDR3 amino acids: CASRPRTGPGYTF.

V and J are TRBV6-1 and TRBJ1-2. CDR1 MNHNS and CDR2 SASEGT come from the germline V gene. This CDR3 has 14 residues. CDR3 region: CASSRAPKVYGYTF.